A single sample is the source of the 12 T cell receptor beta chains below, sequenced in a study of Tregs in tolerant kidney transplant recipients. Method: immunoSEQ multiplex PCR; TCRdb's copy keeps in-frame clones and lacks some. The data contain around 85,000 clones, approximately 89% of them singletons. Specimen: Tregs from blood, collected before the transplant. Receptors were obtained from a human donor who received a combined kidney and bone marrow transplant.

The rearrangement links TRBV7-9 to TRBJ2-3, with 7 bases matching TRBD1. CDR1 and CDR2 (germline): SEHNR, FQNEAQ (reference sequence). The V segment lost 5 bases and the J segment 1 base; nucleotides outside the gene matches: 6. There are 15 residues in the CDR3. The CDR3 DNA reads as TGTGCCAGCAGCGAGACAGGGATGGGCACAGATACGCAGTATTTT. The encoded protein is CASSETGMGTDTQYF.

This rearrangement joins TRBV5-6 to TRBJ2-1, with D perhaps being TRBD1 or TRBD2 (5 bases each). Looked up from germline, CDR1 is SGHDT and CDR2 is YYEEEE. This CDR3 comprises 15 residues. Between the trimmed V and J ends, which lost 0 bases and 5 bases, there was a span of 12 bases. The CDR3 region is CASSLEGQGHNEQFF. CDR3 in DNA: TGTGCCAGCAGCTTGGAAGGGCAGGGACACAATGAGCAGTTCTTC.

The rearrangement uses TRBV5-1 and TRBJ2-1; D perhaps matches TRBD2 (6 bases). This CDR3 has 14 residues. The V end lost 4 bases, the J end lost 1 base, and 9 bases lay between the germline ends. Per germline, CDR1 SGHRS and CDR2 YFSETQ. The CDR3 coding sequence is TGCGCCAGCAGCCCGGGGGATTCCTACAATGAGCAGTTCTTC. It encodes CASSPGDSYNEQFF.

V and J are TRBV5-1 and TRBJ2-7, with D possibly TRBD2 on 5 matching bases. There are 13 residues in the CDR3. Looked up from germline, CDR1 is SGHRS and CDR2 is YFSETQ. V lost 9 bases to trimming and J lost 2 bases, with 15 bases between them. CDR3 in amino acids: CATPEAPPYEQYF. Here the CDR3 DNA reads TGCGCCACCCCGGAGGCGCCCCCCTACGAGCAGTACTTC. The full variable domain, its missing parts supplied by reference TRBV5-1 and TRBJ2-7, is KAGVTQTPRYLIKTRGQQVTLSCSPISGHRSVSWYQQTPGQGLQFLFEYFSETQRNKGNFPGRFSGRQFSNSRSEMNVSTLELGDSALYLCATPEAPPYEQYFGPGTRLTVT.

The genes are TRBV28 and TRBJ1-2; TRBD1 matches at 10 bases. The germline gives CDR1 MDHEN, CDR2 SYDVKM. The CDR3 extends over 15 amino acids. The V segment lost 3 bases and the J segment 4 bases; nucleotides outside the gene matches: 5. In DNA form, the CDR3 reads TGTGCCAGCAGTTTCGGGACAGGGGACGGCTATGGCTACACCTTC. Protein: CASSFGTGDGYGYTF.

This sequence joins TRBV11-2 and TRBJ1-2; 9 nucleotides match TRBD1. V lost 3 bases to trimming and J lost 8 bases; unmatched junction nucleotides: 10. CDR1 and CDR2 (germline): SGHAT, FQNNGV. The CDR3 has 15 amino acids. CDR3 sequence (DNA): TGTGCCAGCAGCTTCACAGGGGGCGACGGTATAGGCTACACCTTC. Translated: CASSFTGGDGIGYTF. The variable domain in full, with the rest retrieved from reference TRBV11-2 and TRBJ1-2, is EAGVAQSPRYKIIEKRQSVAFWCNPISGHATLYWYQQILGQGPKLLIQFQNNGVVDDSQLPKDRFSAERLKGVDSTLKIQPAKLEDSAVYLCASSFTGGDGIGYTFGSGTRLTVV.

The J gene is TRBJ1-5, the V gene TRBV28; D gene uncertain. Germline loops: CDR1 MDHEN, CDR2 SYDVKM. The CDR3 length is 16 residues. V lost 2 bases and J lost 2, with 13 bases in between. The CDR3 DNA is TGTGCCAGCAGTTTAAGTCTGTTGGGTGGCAATCAGCCCCAGCATTTT. Translating gives CASSLSLLGGNQPQHF.

This sequence joins TRBV30 and TRBJ1-1; tentatively, D is TRBD1 (5 bases). This CDR3 comprises 16 residues. Germline V CDR1 and CDR2: GTSNPN, SVGIG (reference sequence). Trimming took off 2 bases at V and 1 base at J, with 17 bases between the two ends. In DNA form, the CDR3 reads TGTGCCTGGAGTCACAGCTTGGGACGGAAGAACACTGAAGCTTTCTTT. It specifies CAWSHSLGRKNTEAFF. The full variable domain, in which reference TRBV30 and TRBJ1-1 provide the parts outside the CDR3, is SQTIHQWPATLVQPVGSPLSLECTVEGTSNPNLYWYRQAAGRGLQLLFYSVGIGQISSEVPQNLSASRPQDRQFILSSKKLLLSDSGFYLCAWSHSLGRKNTEAFFGQGTRLTVV.

The V call is TRBV28, the J call TRBJ1-1; D is possibly TRBD1 (5 bases). The germline V and J ends were trimmed by 7 bases and 7 bases, with 7 bases remaining between them. This CDR3 spans 10 amino acids. Germline CDR1 is MDHEN and CDR2 is SYDVKM. The CDR3 DNA follows: TGTGCCAGCACAGGGTTTGAAGCTTTCTTT. Translating gives CASTGFEAFF.

The J gene is TRBJ2-3, the V gene TRBV7-3; 11 bases map to TRBD2. V shed 5 bases and J 2 bases; nucleotides not matched to a gene: 6. This CDR3 comprises 16 residues. The germline V gene encodes CDR1 SGHTA and CDR2 FQGTGA. CDR3 in DNA: TGTGCCAGCAGCCCGACTAGCGGGGCCCCCACAGATACGCAGTATTTT. Protein sequence: CASSPTSGAPTDTQYF.

The genes are TRBV18 and TRBJ2-5, with TRBD1 identical over 8 bases. The V segment lost 8 bases and the J segment 0 bases; nucleotides outside the gene matches: 5. The CDR3 has 14 amino acids. Germline V CDR1 and CDR2: KGHSH, LQKENI. This CDR3 reads CASLPGQDQETQYF. In DNA form, the CDR3 reads TGTGCCAGCCTACCGGGACAGGACCAAGAGACCCAGTACTTC.

The V call is TRBV25-1, the J call TRBJ1-4; D is unresolved. The CDR3 totals 14 residues. V gave up 3 bases and J gave up 4 bases, with 9 bases separating them. Germline CDR1 and CDR2: MGHDK and SYGVNS. The CDR3 protein is CASSDERYNEKLFF. The DNA for the CDR3 is TGTGCCAGCAGTGATGAACGGTATAATGAAAAACTGTTTTTT.